The clone carrying this TCR beta chain was observed a few times. Its matching antigen is unknown. TCRdb itself ran the 5' RACE reads through MiXCR, one entry per CDR3 protein. The profile shows under 400,000 distinct CDR3 sequences, 11% of them singletons. The data belong to a study of T cells after yellow fever vaccination. Study details: SMART-Seq v4 Ultra Low Input handled preparation of low-cell-number fractions.

Study-level results: Bulk-population clonotypes that are abundant could appear as contaminants in FACS-sorted repertoires. Weaker in magnitude, the secondary response showed a faster peak on day 5 versus 15. Subsequent booster samples again held most clones from primary vaccination (roughly 95% CD4, just under 90% CD8).

Per germline, CDR1 ENHRY and CDR2 SYGVKD. The V and J ends lost 5 bases and 3 bases, in that order; junction bases with no gene match: 4. There are 14 residues in the CDR3. This receptor was taken from a man between 18 and 35 years old who received the YFV17D yellow fever vaccine. Sequences were derived from PBMCs, sampled on the day of the first yellow fever vaccination. The V and J genes are TRBV10-3 and TRBJ2-5; 9 bases agree with TRBD1. The CDR3: CAISKGQGEETQYF. In DNA, the CDR3 is TGTGCCATCAGTAAGGGACAGGGAGAAGAGACCCAGTACTTC.